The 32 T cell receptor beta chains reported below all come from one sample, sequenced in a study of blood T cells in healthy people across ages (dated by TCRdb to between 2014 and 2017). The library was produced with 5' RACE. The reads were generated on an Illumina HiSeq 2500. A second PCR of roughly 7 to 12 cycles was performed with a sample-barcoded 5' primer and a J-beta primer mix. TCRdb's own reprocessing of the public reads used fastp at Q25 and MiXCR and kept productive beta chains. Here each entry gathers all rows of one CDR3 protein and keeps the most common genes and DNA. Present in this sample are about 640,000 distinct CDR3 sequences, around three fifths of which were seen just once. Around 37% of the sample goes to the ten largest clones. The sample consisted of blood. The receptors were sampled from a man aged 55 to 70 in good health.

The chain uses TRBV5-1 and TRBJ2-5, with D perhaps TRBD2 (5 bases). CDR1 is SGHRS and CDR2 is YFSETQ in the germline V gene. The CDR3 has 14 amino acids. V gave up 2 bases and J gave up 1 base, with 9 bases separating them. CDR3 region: CASSFFGGQETQYF. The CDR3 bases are TGCGCCAGCAGCTTTTTTGGAGGCCAAGAGACCCAGTACTTC.

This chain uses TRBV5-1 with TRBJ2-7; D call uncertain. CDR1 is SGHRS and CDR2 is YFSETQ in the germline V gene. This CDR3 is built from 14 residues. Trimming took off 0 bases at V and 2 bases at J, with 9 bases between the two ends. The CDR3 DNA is TGCGCCAGCAGCTTGGATACGGCAACCTACGAGCAGTACTTC. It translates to CASSLDTATYEQYF. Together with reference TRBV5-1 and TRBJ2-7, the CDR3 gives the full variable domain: KAGVTQTPRYLIKTRGQQVTLSCSPISGHRSVSWYQQTPGQGLQFLFEYFSETQRNKGNFPGRFSGRQFSNSRSEMNVSTLELGDSALYLCASSLDTATYEQYFGPGTRLTVT.

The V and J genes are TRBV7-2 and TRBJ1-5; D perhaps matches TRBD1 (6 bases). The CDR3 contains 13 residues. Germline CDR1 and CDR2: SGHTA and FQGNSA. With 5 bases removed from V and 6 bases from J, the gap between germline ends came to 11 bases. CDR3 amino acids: CASSPGEGQPQHF. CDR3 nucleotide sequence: TGTGCCAGCAGCCCAGGGGAGGGTCAGCCCCAGCATTTT.

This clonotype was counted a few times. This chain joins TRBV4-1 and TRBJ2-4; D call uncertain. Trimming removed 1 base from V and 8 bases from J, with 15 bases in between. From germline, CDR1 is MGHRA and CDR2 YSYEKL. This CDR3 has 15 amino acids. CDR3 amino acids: CASSQGLTRIDIQYF. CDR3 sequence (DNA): TGCGCCAGCAGCCAAGGCCTGACCAGGATCGACATTCAGTACTTC.

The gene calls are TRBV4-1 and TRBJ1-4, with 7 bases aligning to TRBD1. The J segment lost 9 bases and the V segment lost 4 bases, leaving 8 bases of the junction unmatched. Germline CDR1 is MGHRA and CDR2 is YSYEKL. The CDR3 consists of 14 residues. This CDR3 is CASSPGQVEQKLFF. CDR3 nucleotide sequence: TGCGCCAGCAGCCCCGGACAGGTGGAGCAAAAACTGTTTTTT.

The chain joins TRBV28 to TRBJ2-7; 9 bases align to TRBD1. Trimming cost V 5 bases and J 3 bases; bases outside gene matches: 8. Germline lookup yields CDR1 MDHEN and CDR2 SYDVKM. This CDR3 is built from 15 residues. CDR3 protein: CASSVRQGGSYEQYF. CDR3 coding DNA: TGTGCCAGCAGTGTTAGACAGGGGGGGAGCTACGAGCAGTACTTC.

The CDR3 nucleotides read TGTGCCATCAGGGCGACTAGCGGGGGCCTCCAAGAGACCCAGTACTTC. Amino acid sequence: CAIRATSGGLQETQYF. This sequence joins TRBV10-3 and TRBJ2-5, with 12 nucleotides matching TRBD2. The CDR3 spans 16 residues. With 6 bases clipped from V and 1 base from J, the junction kept 6 bases outside the gene matches. CDR1 ENHRY and CDR2 SYGVKD come from the germline V gene.

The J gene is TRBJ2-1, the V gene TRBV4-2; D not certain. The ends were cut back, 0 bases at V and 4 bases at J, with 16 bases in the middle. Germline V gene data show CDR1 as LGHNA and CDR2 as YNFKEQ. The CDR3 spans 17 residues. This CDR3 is CASSQEGNRAPYNEQFF. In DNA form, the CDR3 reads TGTGCCAGCAGCCAAGAGGGGAATAGAGCTCCTTACAATGAGCAGTTCTTC.

CDR3 region: CASSAPLFGGANNEQFF. The DNA for the CDR3 is TGTGCCAGTAGTGCCCCGTTGTTCGGGGGGGCGAACAATGAGCAGTTCTTC. V usage is TRBV19 and J usage is TRBJ2-1, with 8 bases lining up with TRBD2. Germline CDR1 reads LNHDA; CDR2 reads SQIVND (reference sequence). The J segment lost 5 bases and the V segment lost 5 bases, leaving 14 bases of the junction unmatched. This CDR3 has 17 residues.

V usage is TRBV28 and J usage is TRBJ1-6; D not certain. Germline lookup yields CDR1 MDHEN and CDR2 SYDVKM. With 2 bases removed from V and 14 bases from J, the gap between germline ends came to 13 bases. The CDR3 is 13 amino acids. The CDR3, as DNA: TGTGCCAGCAGTTTACAGTCCATTCCATCCCTCCACTTT. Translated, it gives CASSLQSIPSLHF.

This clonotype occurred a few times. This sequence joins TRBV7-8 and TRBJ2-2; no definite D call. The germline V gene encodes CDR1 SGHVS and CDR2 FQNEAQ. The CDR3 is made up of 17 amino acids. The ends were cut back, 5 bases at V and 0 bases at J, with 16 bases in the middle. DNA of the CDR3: TGTGCCAGCAGCCCGTTCCACGATCAGGCGAACACCGGGGAGCTGTTTTTT. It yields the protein CASSPFHDQANTGELFF.

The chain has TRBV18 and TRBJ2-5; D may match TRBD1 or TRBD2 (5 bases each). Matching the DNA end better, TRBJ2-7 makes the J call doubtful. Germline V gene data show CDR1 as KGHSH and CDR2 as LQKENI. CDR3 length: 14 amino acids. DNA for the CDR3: TGTGCCAGCTCACCGGGACCGGGATACTACGAGCAGTACTTC. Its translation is CASSPGPGYYEQYF.

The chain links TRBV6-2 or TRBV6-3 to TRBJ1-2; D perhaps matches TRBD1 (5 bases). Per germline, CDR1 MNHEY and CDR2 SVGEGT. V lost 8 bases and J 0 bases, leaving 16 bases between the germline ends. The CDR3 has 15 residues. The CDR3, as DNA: TGTGCCAGCGGCCCGAGGGGAATTACTAACTATGGCTACACCTTC. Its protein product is CASGPRGITNYGYTF.

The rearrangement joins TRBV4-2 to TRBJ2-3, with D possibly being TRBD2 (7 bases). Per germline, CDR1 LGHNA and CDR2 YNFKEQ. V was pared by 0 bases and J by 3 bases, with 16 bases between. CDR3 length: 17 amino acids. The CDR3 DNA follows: TGTGCCAGCAGCCAAGATGTGGGGGGGGGCCATACAGATACGCAGTATTTT. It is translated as CASSQDVGGGHTDTQYF.

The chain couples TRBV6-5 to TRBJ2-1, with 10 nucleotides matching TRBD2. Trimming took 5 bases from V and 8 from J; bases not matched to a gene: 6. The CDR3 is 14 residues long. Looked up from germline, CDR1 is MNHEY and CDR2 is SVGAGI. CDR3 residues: CASSRRLAGDEQFF. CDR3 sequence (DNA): TGTGCCAGCAGTAGGAGACTAGCGGGCGATGAGCAGTTCTTC.

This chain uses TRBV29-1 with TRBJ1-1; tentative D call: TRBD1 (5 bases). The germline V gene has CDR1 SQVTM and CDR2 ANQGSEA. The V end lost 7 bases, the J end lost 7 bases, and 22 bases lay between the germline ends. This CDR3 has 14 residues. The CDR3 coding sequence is TGCAGCGCCTGGGGACGGCCAGGTAGTAGTGAAGCTTTCTTT. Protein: CSAWGRPGSSEAFF.

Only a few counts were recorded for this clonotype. The CDR3 sequence: CASSLSARSNTGELFF. The CDR3 nucleotides read TGCGCCAGCAGCCTTAGTGCACGTTCGAACACCGGGGAGCTGTTTTTT. The V gene is TRBV5-1, the J gene TRBJ2-2; no clear D. CDR1 is SGHRS and CDR2 is YFSETQ in the germline V gene. The CDR3 consists of 16 residues. Trimming left V 4 bases short and J 0 bases short, with 13 bases between. Supplemented by reference TRBV5-1 and TRBJ2-2, the full variable domain reads KAGVTQTPRYLIKTRGQQVTLSCSPISGHRSVSWYQQTPGQGLQFLFEYFSETQRNKGNFPGRFSGRQFSNSRSEMNVSTLELGDSALYLCASSLSARSNTGELFFGEGSRLTVL.

In nucleotides, the CDR3 is TGTGCCAGCTCCCGGGTCGCAGAAGGCTCACCCCTCCACTTT. Translating it yields CASSRVAEGSPLHF. The chain carries TRBV2 and TRBJ1-6; D is unresolved. V gave up 8 bases and J gave up 10 bases, with 18 bases separating them. CDR1 is SNHLY and CDR2 is FYNNEI in the germline V gene. This CDR3 region has 14 residues.

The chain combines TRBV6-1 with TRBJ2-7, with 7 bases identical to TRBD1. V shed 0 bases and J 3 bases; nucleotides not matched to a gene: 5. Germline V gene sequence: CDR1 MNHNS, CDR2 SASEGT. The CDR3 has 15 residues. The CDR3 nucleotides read TGTGCCAGCAGTGAAGCGCGTGGACAGGTCTACGAGCAGTACTTC. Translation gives CASSEARGQVYEQYF.

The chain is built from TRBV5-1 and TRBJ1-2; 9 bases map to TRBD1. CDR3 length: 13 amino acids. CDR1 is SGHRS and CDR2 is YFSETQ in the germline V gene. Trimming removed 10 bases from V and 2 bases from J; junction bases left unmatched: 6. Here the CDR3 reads CASTGGGNYGYTF. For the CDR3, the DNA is TGCGCCTCGACAGGGGGGGGCAACTATGGCTACACCTTC.

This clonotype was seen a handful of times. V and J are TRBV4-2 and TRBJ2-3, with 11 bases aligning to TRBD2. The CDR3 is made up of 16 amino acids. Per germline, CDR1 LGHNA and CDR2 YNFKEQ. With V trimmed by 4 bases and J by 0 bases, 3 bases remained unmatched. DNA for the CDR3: TGTGCCAGCAGCCGAACTAGCGGGGGTAGCACAGATACGCAGTATTTT. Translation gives CASSRTSGGSTDTQYF.

The DNA for the CDR3 is TGCGCCAGCAGCCCCTTGACTTCGGATACGCAGTATTTT. Encoded protein: CASSPLTSDTQYF. The gene calls are TRBV5-1 and TRBJ2-3; D call uncertain. The CDR3 loop spans 13 amino acids. Trimming took 4 bases from V and 6 from J, leaving 12 bases between them. The germline gives CDR1 SGHRS, CDR2 YFSETQ.

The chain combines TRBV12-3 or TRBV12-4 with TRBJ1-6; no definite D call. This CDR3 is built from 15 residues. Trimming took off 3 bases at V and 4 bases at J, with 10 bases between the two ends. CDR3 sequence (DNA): TGTGCCAGCAGTTTGAGGCAGCTATATAATTCACCCCTCCACTTT. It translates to CASSLRQLYNSPLHF.

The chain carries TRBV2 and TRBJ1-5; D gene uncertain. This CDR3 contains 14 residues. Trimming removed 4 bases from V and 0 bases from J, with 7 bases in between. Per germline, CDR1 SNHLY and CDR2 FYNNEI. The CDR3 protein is CASSGSYSNQPQHF. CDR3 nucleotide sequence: TGTGCCAGCAGTGGGTCTTATAGCAATCAGCCCCAGCATTTT.

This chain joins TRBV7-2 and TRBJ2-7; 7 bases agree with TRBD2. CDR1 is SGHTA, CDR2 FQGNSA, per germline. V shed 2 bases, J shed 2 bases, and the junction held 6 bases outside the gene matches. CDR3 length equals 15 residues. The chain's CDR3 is CASSLRAGVPYEQYF. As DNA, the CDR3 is TGTGCCAGCAGCTTAAGGGCGGGGGTCCCCTACGAGCAGTACTTC. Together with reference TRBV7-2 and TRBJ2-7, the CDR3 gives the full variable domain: GAGVSQSPSNKVTEKGKDVELRCDPISGHTALYWYRQSLGQGLEFLIYFQGNSAPDKSGLPSDRFSAERTGGSVSTLTIQRTQQEDSAVYLCASSLRAGVPYEQYFGPGTRLTVT.

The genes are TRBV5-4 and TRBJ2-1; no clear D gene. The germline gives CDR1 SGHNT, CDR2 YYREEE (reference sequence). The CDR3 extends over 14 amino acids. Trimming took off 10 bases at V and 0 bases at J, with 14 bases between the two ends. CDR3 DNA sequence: TGTGCCTGCACCACGTACAACTCCTACAATGAGCAGTTCTTC. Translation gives CACTTYNSYNEQFF.

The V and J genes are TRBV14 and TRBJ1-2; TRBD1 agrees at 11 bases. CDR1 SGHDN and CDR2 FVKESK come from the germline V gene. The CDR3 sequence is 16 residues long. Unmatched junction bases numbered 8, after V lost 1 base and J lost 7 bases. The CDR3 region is CASSQAKGQGASGYTF. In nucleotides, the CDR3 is TGTGCCAGCAGCCAAGCAAAAGGACAGGGGGCGAGTGGCTACACCTTC.

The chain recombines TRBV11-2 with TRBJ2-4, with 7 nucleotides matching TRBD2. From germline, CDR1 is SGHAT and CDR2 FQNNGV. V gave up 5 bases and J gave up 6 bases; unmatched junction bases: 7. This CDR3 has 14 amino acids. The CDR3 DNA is TGTGCCAGCAGCGAAACTAGCGCCCTAAACATTCAGTACTTC. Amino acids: CASSETSALNIQYF.

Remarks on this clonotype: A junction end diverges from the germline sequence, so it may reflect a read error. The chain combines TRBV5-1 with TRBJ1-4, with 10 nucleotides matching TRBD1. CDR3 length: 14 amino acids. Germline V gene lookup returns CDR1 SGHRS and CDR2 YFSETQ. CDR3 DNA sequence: TGCACCAGCAGCCGGGACAGGGGAGGCGAAAAACTGTTTTTT. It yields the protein CTSSRDRGGEKLFF.

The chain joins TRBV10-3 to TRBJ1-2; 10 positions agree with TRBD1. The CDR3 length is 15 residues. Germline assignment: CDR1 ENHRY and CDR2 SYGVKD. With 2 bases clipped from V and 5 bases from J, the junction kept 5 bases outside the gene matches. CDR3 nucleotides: TGTGCCATCAGTGAGCCCGGGACAGGGGTTTATGGCTACACCTTC. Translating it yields CAISEPGTGVYGYTF.

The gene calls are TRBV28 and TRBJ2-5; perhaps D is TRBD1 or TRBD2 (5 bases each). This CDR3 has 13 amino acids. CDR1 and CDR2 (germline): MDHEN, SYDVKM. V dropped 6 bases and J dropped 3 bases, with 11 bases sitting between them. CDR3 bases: TGTGCCAGCAGGACCGGGGCGAAAGAGACCCAGTACTTC. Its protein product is CASRTGAKETQYF.

CDR3 sequence reads: CSVGTDNNEQFF. DNA of the CDR3: TGCAGCGTTGGAACAGACAACAATGAGCAGTTCTTC. This chain connects TRBV29-1 to TRBJ2-1; D is ambiguous. This CDR3 has 12 residues. The V end lost 4 bases, the J end lost 5 bases, and 9 bases lay between the germline ends. Germline CDR1 SQVTM, CDR2 ANQGSEA.